The 27 T cell receptor beta chains reported below all come from one sample, sequenced in a study of OX40 agonist ivuxolimab in advanced cancers. TCRdb keeps only in-frame clones here, not all; method: immunoSEQ multiplex PCR. The repertoire consists of some 66,000 clones, with approximately 89% occurring once and the leading ten covering around 0.56%. Sequences were derived from CD4+ or CD8+ T cells sorted from blood, sampled in a trial of the OX40 agonist ivuxolimab. The receptors stem from an adult with an advanced solid tumor such as melanoma, head and neck, liver or kidney cancer.

V gene TRBV6-6 combines with J gene TRBJ1-6; D is undetermined. Trimming took off 7 bases at V and 7 bases at J, with 8 bases between the two ends. The CDR3 is made up of 12 amino acids. Germline assignment: CDR1 MNHNY and CDR2 SVGAGI (reference sequence). The CDR3 coding sequence is TGTGCCAGCACCCCGCGGAATTCACCCCTCCACTTT. This translates into CASTPRNSPLHF.

The rearrangement links TRBV5-1 to TRBJ2-1; tentative D call: TRBD1 (6 bases). V lost 0 bases and J 1 base, leaving 8 bases between the germline ends. From germline, CDR1 is SGHRS and CDR2 YFSETQ. The CDR3 length is 15 residues. The chain's CDR3 is CASSLGQGSYNEQFF. The CDR3, as DNA: TGCGCCAGCAGCTTGGGTCAGGGGTCCTACAATGAGCAGTTCTTC.

The rearrangement uses TRBV2 and TRBJ1-5; perhaps TRBD1 as D (5 bases). Trimming cost V 1 base and J 7 bases, with 8 bases left between them. The germline gives CDR1 SNHLY, CDR2 FYNNEI. The CDR3 extends over 13 amino acids. The CDR3 DNA is TGTGCCAGCAGTGAAGGGGGCGGGCAGCCCCAGCATTTT. Protein product: CASSEGGGQPQHF.

The J gene is TRBJ2-1, the V gene TRBV19; 10 bases align to TRBD2. The CDR3 length is 16 residues. Germline CDR1 LNHDA, CDR2 SQIVND (reference sequence). V trimming: 5 bases; J trimming: 5 bases; junction bases outside the gene matches: 9. CDR3 sequence: CASSHQGTSVNNEQFF. The CDR3 nucleotides read TGTGCCAGTAGTCACCAGGGGACTAGCGTAAACAATGAGCAGTTCTTC.

This clone occurred once. The chain has TRBV5-1 and TRBJ1-6; D is undetermined. V gave up 4 bases and J gave up 3 bases, with 11 bases separating them. This CDR3 has 15 residues. Germline V lookup: CDR1 SGHRS, CDR2 YFSETQ. CDR3 nucleotide sequence: TGCGCCAGCAGCGGGATCGGAAACTATAATTCACCCCTCCACTTT. Its protein is CASSGIGNYNSPLHF.

CDR3 region: CASSDSDRASYEQYF. The CDR3 DNA reads as TGTGCCAGCAGTGACTCGGACAGGGCCTCCTACGAGCAGTACTTC. This chain connects TRBV2 to TRBJ2-7; 8 nucleotides align to TRBD1. CDR3 size: 15 residues. Germline V gene lookup returns CDR1 SNHLY and CDR2 FYNNEI. V dropped 3 bases and J dropped 0; count of bases not matched to a gene: 4.

This sequence joins TRBV19 and TRBJ2-7, with D uncertain. The CDR3 covers 13 residues. Germline lookup yields CDR1 LNHDA and CDR2 SQIVND (reference sequence). The ends were cut back, 5 bases at V and 5 bases at J, with 13 bases in the middle. In DNA form, the CDR3 reads TGTGCCAGTAGTGTTCAAAGAACCGACGAGCAGTACTTC. It translates to CASSVQRTDEQYF.

The chain couples TRBV11-1 to TRBJ2-2, with 7 positions matching TRBD1. The CDR3 totals 13 residues. Germline V gives CDR1 SGHAT, CDR2 FQDESV (reference sequence). The V and J ends lost 5 bases and 7 bases, in that order; junction bases with no gene match: 4. CDR3 sequence: CASSVTGVGELFF. The CDR3 DNA reads TGTGCCAGCAGCGTAACAGGGGTCGGGGAGCTGTTTTTT. The entire variable domain, with the rest obtained from reference TRBV11-1 and TRBJ2-2, is as follows: EAEVAQSPRYKITEKSQAVAFWCDPISGHATLYWYRQILGQGPELLVQFQDESVVDDSQLPKDRFSAERLKGVDSTLKIQPAELGDSAMYLCASSVTGVGELFFGEGSRLTVL.

This sequence joins TRBV30 and TRBJ1-4, with TRBD1 matching over 10 bases. This CDR3 is 14 amino acids long. Germline loops: CDR1 GTSNPN, CDR2 SVGIG (reference sequence). Trimming removed 2 bases from V and 6 bases from J; junction bases left unmatched: 3. This CDR3 reads CAWSFGTGDEKLFF. For the CDR3, the DNA is TGTGCCTGGAGTTTTGGGACAGGGGATGAAAAACTGTTTTTT.

V usage is TRBV15 and J usage is TRBJ2-7, with 9 positions matching TRBD2. V gave up 9 bases and J gave up 4 bases; unmatched junction bases: 7. Germline CDR1 LNHNV, CDR2 YYDKDF (reference sequence). This CDR3 is 13 amino acids long. The CDR3 reads CATGAGGVYEQYF. The CDR3 nucleotides read TGTGCCACTGGAGCGGGGGGCGTTTACGAGCAGTACTTC.

V usage is TRBV7-3 and J usage is TRBJ2-1; D perhaps matches TRBD2 (6 bases). Looked up from germline, CDR1 is SGHTA and CDR2 is FQGTGA. This CDR3 is 15 amino acids long. V was cut by 2 bases and J by 3 bases, with 11 bases left in between. The CDR3, as DNA: TGTGCCAGCAGCTTACGGGGGATCGACTACAATGAGCAGTTCTTC. It encodes CASSLRGIDYNEQFF.

The chain is built from TRBV6-1 and TRBJ2-1; TRBD2 might be the D (7 bases). The V gene lost 1 base and the J gene lost 6 bases, with 25 bases spanning the gap. Per germline, CDR1 MNHNS and CDR2 SASEGT. The CDR3 is made up of 19 amino acids. The CDR3 spells CASSEGRGPRGLGSNEQFF. CDR3 bases: TGTGCCAGCAGTGAAGGGCGGGGGCCCCGGGGTTTAGGATCCAATGAGCAGTTCTTC.

About this clone: Other DNA sequences in the sample encode the same CDR3. The chain employs TRBV18 and TRBJ1-1; 8 bases fit TRBD1. V gave up 3 bases and J gave up 0 bases; unmatched junction bases: 3. This CDR3 has 15 residues. Germline loops: CDR1 KGHSH, CDR2 LQKENI. This chain's CDR3 is CASSPRQGMNTEAFF. In DNA, the CDR3 is TGTGCCAGCTCACCCAGACAGGGGATGAACACTGAAGCTTTCTTT. Full variable domain (rest looked up from reference TRBV18 and TRBJ1-1): NAGVMQNPRHLVRRRGQEARLRCSPMKGHSHVYWYRQLPEEGLKFMVYLQKENIIDESGMPKERFSAEFPKEGPSILRIQQVVRGDSAAYFCASSPRQGMNTEAFFGQGTRLTVV.

The chain joins TRBV10-3 to TRBJ2-7, with D possibly being TRBD1 (5 bases). From germline, CDR1 is ENHRY and CDR2 SYGVKD. This CDR3 region has 13 residues. Trimming shortened V by 6 bases and J by 1 base, and 10 bases separated the two germline ends. The DNA for the CDR3 is TGTGCCATCAGGGGCTCAGGGTCCTACGAGCAGTACTTC. Amino acids: CAIRGSGSYEQYF.

The V and J genes are TRBV5-1 and TRBJ2-5; 7 nucleotides match TRBD2. CDR1 and CDR2 (germline): SGHRS, YFSETQ. The CDR3 length is 13 residues. J was trimmed by 5 bases and V by 1 base; bases with no gene match: 2. The CDR3 bases are TGCGCCAGCAGCTTGTTTAGCGGGGAGACCCAGTACTTC. Residues: CASSLFSGETQYF.

This clone was seen a single time. The DNA for the CDR3 is TGTGCCAGCAGCGTAGGGTTTTCACCCCTCCACTTT. Translation gives CASSVGFSPLHF. The rearrangement links TRBV9 to TRBJ1-6; D is unresolved. This CDR3 is 12 amino acids long. V was trimmed by 0 bases and J by 9 bases, leaving 4 bases between them. Per the germline V gene, CDR1 is SGDLS and CDR2 is YYNGEE.

The table lists this clone with a count of one. The CDR3 region is CASSEYGPRVGYTF. The CDR3 nucleotides are TGTGCCAGCAGTGAATATGGCCCTAGGGTTGGCTACACCTTC. The chain recombines TRBV2 with TRBJ1-2; D ambiguous. This CDR3 comprises 14 residues. Trimming shortened V by 2 bases and J by 7 bases, and 14 bases separated the two germline ends. Looked up from germline, CDR1 is SNHLY and CDR2 is FYNNEI.

The sample holds a few counts of this clone. The V gene is TRBV6-1, the J gene TRBJ1-1; no definite D call. Trimming stripped 2 bases from V and 2 bases from J, with 9 bases between. Germline assignment: CDR1 MNHNS and CDR2 SASEGT. This CDR3 comprises 14 residues. The CDR3 DNA sequence: TGTGCCAGCAGTGAAAGGAGTCGAAACACTGAAGCTTTCTTT. The encoded protein is CASSERSRNTEAFF.

This rearrangement joins TRBV9 to TRBJ2-3, with D uncertain. V dropped 4 bases and J dropped 6 bases, with 12 bases sitting between them. The CDR3 length is 13 residues. CDR1 SGDLS and CDR2 YYNGEE come from the germline V gene. DNA for the CDR3: TGTGCCAGCAGCCTAAATAGGGCGGATACGCAGTATTTT. Its translation is CASSLNRADTQYF. The whole variable domain, filled in from reference TRBV9 and TRBJ2-3, reads DSGVTQTPKHLITATGQRVTLRCSPRSGDLSVYWYQQSLDQGLQFLIQYYNGEERAKGNILERFSAQQFPDLHSELNLSSLELGDSALYFCASSLNRADTQYFGPGTRLTVL.

This clone has only a few counts. The rearrangement links TRBV6-4 to TRBJ1-6, with D possibly being TRBD1 (5 bases). Deletions cut 2 bases from V and 5 bases from J, with 10 bases between. Germline CDR1 MRHNA, CDR2 SNTAGT. The CDR3 consists of 15 residues. The CDR3 is CASSDGDGHNSPLHF. DNA for the CDR3: TGTGCCAGCAGTGACGGGGACGGACATAATTCACCCCTCCACTTT.

CDR3 DNA: TGTGCCAGTAGTATTCTTCCCCGACAGGGGGCCAAAAACATTCAGTACTTC. Amino acid sequence: CASSILPRQGAKNIQYF. The chain carries TRBV19 and TRBJ2-4; 8 positions agree with TRBD1. Germline values: CDR1 LNHDA, CDR2 SQIVND (reference sequence). The CDR3 totals 17 residues. The V gene end was trimmed by 3 bases and the J gene end by 1 base; junction bases not matched to a gene: 8.

The V and J genes are TRBV4-1 and TRBJ2-3, with D tentatively TRBD2 (5 bases). This CDR3 is built from 15 residues. Germline CDR1 reads MGHRA; CDR2 reads YSYEKL. V was cut by 1 base and J by 6 bases, with 14 bases left in between. The chain's CDR3 is CASSQAAGGLDTQYF. The CDR3, as DNA: TGCGCCAGCAGCCAAGCGGCGGGTGGTCTGGATACGCAGTATTTT.

V usage is TRBV9 and J usage is TRBJ1-3, with no clear D. Germline CDR1 is SGDLS and CDR2 is YYNGEE. This CDR3 is 14 amino acids long. Trimming removed 7 bases from V and 4 bases from J, with 15 bases in between. The CDR3 nucleotides are TGTGCCAGCGGAAGGGAGTCGGGAGGAAACACCATATATTTT. The encoded protein is CASGRESGGNTIYF.

V is TRBV15 and J is TRBJ1-1, with D unclear. Deletions cut 3 bases from V and 2 bases from J, with 4 bases between. CDR1 and CDR2 from the germline V gene are LNHNV and YYDKDF (reference sequence). CDR3 length: 12 residues. The CDR3 reads CATSRINTEAFF. The CDR3, as DNA: TGTGCCACCAGCAGGATAAACACTGAAGCTTTCTTT.

V is TRBV5-1 and J is TRBJ1-6; 12 bases map to TRBD1. This CDR3 spans 17 amino acids. Looked up from germline, CDR1 is SGHRS and CDR2 is YFSETQ. Germline trimming cut 4 bases from V and 5 bases from J; bases unmatched to any gene: 7. The CDR3 spells CASSPGQGALDNSPLHF. CDR3 coding DNA: TGCGCCAGCAGCCCGGGACAGGGGGCTCTCGATAATTCACCCCTCCACTTT.

The table lists this clone with a few counts. The rearrangement links TRBV5-5 to TRBJ2-3; no clear D. Germline lookup yields CDR1 SGHKS and CDR2 YYEKEE (reference sequence). Between the trimmed V and J ends, which lost 1 base and 4 bases, there was a span of 7 bases. The CDR3 runs 13 residues. The CDR3, as DNA: TGTGCCAGCAGCTTGTTGCCCTCAGATACGCAGTATTTT. This gives the protein CASSLLPSDTQYF.

The V and J genes are TRBV18 and TRBJ2-2; D is uncertain. Germline CDR1 KGHSH, CDR2 LQKENI. The CDR3 consists of 15 residues. V was pared by 1 base and J by 3 bases, with 9 bases between. The CDR3 spells CASSPLGRDTGELFF. For the CDR3, the DNA is TGTGCCAGCTCACCACTGGGAAGGGACACCGGGGAGCTGTTTTTT.